These 2 T cell receptor beta chains originate from one sample sequenced in a study of cytomegalovirus exposure and HLA in healthy donors. The assay was immunoSEQ multiplex PCR, and TCRdb's table has in-frame clones only and misses some. This sample carries tens of thousands of clones, around 84% of them seen once, and the ten largest clones take approximately 20%. The specimen sequenced was PBMCs. The source is a man in his late teens or twenties in good health and CMV-seropositive.

The chain employs TRBV6-6 and TRBJ2-1; TRBD1 aligns across 11 bases. The CDR3 is 16 residues long. The ends lost 2 bases at V and 6 bases at J; junction bases unmatched: 6. Per germline, CDR1 MNHNY and CDR2 SVGAGI (reference sequence). Written as DNA, the CDR3 is TGTGCCAGCAGTTACCCCGGGACAGGGGGTGGCAATGAGCAGTTCTTC. Amino acids: CASSYPGTGGGNEQFF.

V is TRBV30 and J is TRBJ1-2; 9 bases are a match to TRBD1. The trim removed 6 bases at V and 4 bases at J, leaving 6 bases unmatched. Germline V gene data show CDR1 as GTSNPN and CDR2 as SVGIG (reference sequence). CDR3 size: 13 residues. The CDR3 spells CACRDRASYGYTF. The CDR3 region has the DNA TGTGCCTGCCGGGACAGGGCATCCTATGGCTACACCTTC.